This T cell receptor beta chain stems from a study of blood T cells in healthy people across ages. Study-level results: Greater diversity and more naive CD4+ cells were seen in long-lived donors than in aged donors. Older individuals had lower TCR beta diversity per million T cells (the decline was roughly linear).

The junction had 6 bases not matched to a gene; V was cut back by 2 bases and J by 2 bases. The CDR3 contains 16 residues. CDR1 is DFQATT, CDR2 SNEGSKA, per germline (reference sequence). The use of a sample-barcoded 5' primer and a J-beta primer mix characterized a second PCR of roughly 7 to 11 cycles. Each cDNA molecule was tagged by a template-switch adaptor that had 12 random nucleotides. TCRdb re-called the 5' RACE reads with MiXCR, one entry per CDR3 protein. The table lists 950,000 to 1,200,000 distinct CDR3 sequences, roughly two fifths of them singletons, with around 13% in the top ten. This clonotype turned up a few times. Its antigen is unknown. Peripheral blood was drawn, about 10 milliliters per donor.

Material for sequencing was blood. V usage is TRBV20-1 and J usage is TRBJ2-3; TRBD2 matches 11 bases. The receptor was derived from a young man in good health. The CDR3 DNA reads as TGCAGTGCTAGACGGGGGACTAGCGGACTCACAGATACGCAGTATTTT. Translation gives CSARRGTSGLTDTQYF.